Following are 18 T cell receptor beta chains from one sample sequenced in a study of T cells in Graves' hyperthyroidism and ophthalmopathy. The TCR beta CDR3 regions underwent amplification using RNA transcripts as the source. TCR CDR3 regions were first amplified by RT-PCR with HTBI primers. Via MiXCR, TCRdb re-called the multiplex PCR reads, giving one row per CDR3 protein. This table holds about 560,000 distinct CDR3 sequences, around 14% found once. Sequenced input: blood. The source is a woman in her twenties or thirties with Graves' hyperthyroidism.

At least ten counts were recorded for this clonotype. The V call is TRBV27, the J call TRBJ2-7; 10 positions match TRBD2. Trimming removed 2 bases from V and 3 bases from J; junction bases left unmatched: 4. This CDR3 comprises 15 residues. Germline lookup yields CDR1 MNHEY and CDR2 SMNVEV (reference sequence). The CDR3 loop reads CASSLILAGVYEQYF. The CDR3 DNA reads as TGTGCCAGCAGTTTAATTCTAGCGGGAGTCTACGAGCAGTACTTC.

In its sample, this clonotype was seen many times. V is TRBV12-3 or TRBV12-4 and J is TRBJ2-3; D might be TRBD2 (7 bases). The CDR3 spans 14 residues. V dropped 6 bases and J dropped 1 base, with 11 bases sitting between them. The CDR3 loop reads CASRLGGGTDTQYF. In DNA form, the CDR3 reads TGTGCCAGCAGGCTAGGGGGGGGCACAGATACGCAGTATTTT.

The sample holds many counts of this clonotype. The V call is TRBV28, the J call TRBJ1-2; tentative D call: TRBD1 (6 bases). V shed 5 bases and J shed 8 bases, with 27 bases lying between them. CDR1 MDHEN and CDR2 SYDVKM come from the germline V gene. The CDR3 totals 17 residues. The DNA for the CDR3 is TGTGCCAGCAGTCCACCGGGGGTGGGGGCGCAGTTTCGCGGCTACACCTTC. This encodes CASSPPGVGAQFRGYTF.

This clonotype was seen many times. The V and J genes are TRBV28 and TRBJ2-2; D may correspond to TRBD1 or TRBD2 (5 bases each). The length of the CDR3 is 14 residues. V lost 6 bases and J 7 bases, leaving 15 bases between the germline ends. Germline V lookup: CDR1 MDHEN, CDR2 SYDVKM. CDR3: CASSSGRQIGELFF. The CDR3 region has the DNA TGTGCCAGCAGCTCGGGACGGCAAATCGGGGAGCTGTTTTTT.

The chain couples TRBV28 to TRBJ2-7, with 8 positions matching TRBD1. Per germline, CDR1 MDHEN and CDR2 SYDVKM. The CDR3 has 19 amino acids. Losses at the gene ends were 6 bases for V and 2 bases for J; bases not matched to a gene: 21. The CDR3 sequence: CASRGPPPQGAPYPYEQYF. The CDR3 nucleotides are TGTGCCAGCAGAGGGCCCCCCCCCCAGGGGGCCCCCTATCCCTACGAGCAGTACTTC.

This clonotype was recorded many times. CDR3 in DNA: TGTGCCAGCAAACGGGGGGAGGTCTCTGGGGCCAACGTCCTGACTTTC. It specifies CASKRGEVSGANVLTF. This chain uses TRBV6-1 with TRBJ2-6; 7 bases are a match to TRBD2. Trimming took 7 bases from V and 0 from J; bases not matched to a gene: 6. CDR3 length: 16 amino acids. Germline CDR1 and CDR2: MNHNS and SASEGT.

This clonotype was picked up a small number of times. This chain links TRBV27 with TRBJ2-3, with 7 positions matching TRBD2. The CDR3 loop spans 16 amino acids. The junction had 8 bases not matched to a gene; V was cut back by 5 bases and J by 0 bases. From germline, CDR1 is MNHEY and CDR2 SMNVEV (reference sequence). CDR3 DNA sequence: TGTGCCAGCAGTATCTTAGCGGGCCTAAGCACAGATACGCAGTATTTT. Translating gives CASSILAGLSTDTQYF.

This clonotype was seen many times. The chain combines TRBV20-1 with TRBJ2-1; TRBD2 matches at 10 bases. Trimming took 3 bases from V and 7 from J; bases not matched to a gene: 12. The CDR3 is 16 residues long. Germline V gene sequence: CDR1 DFQATT, CDR2 SNEGSKA (reference sequence). CDR3 residues: CSARDLAGGPGNEQFF. The CDR3 DNA reads TGCAGTGCTAGGGATTTAGCGGGAGGCCCAGGGAATGAGCAGTTCTTC.

This clonotype was counted ten times or more. The chain couples TRBV7-8 to TRBJ2-7, with D perhaps matching TRBD2 (7 bases). The CDR3 length is 14 residues. With 2 bases removed from V and 6 bases from J, the gap between germline ends came to 14 bases. Germline CDR1 is SGHVS and CDR2 is FQNEAQ. CDR3 in amino acids: CASSLIGGGVEQYF. In DNA form, the CDR3 reads TGTGCCAGCAGCTTAATAGGAGGGGGGGTCGAGCAGTACTTC.

This clonotype was recorded at least ten times. V is TRBV7-2 and J is TRBJ2-5; D uncertain. V lost 2 bases and J 3 bases, leaving 7 bases between the germline ends. This CDR3 has 13 amino acids. Per the germline V gene, CDR1 is SGHTA and CDR2 is FQGNSA. The DNA of the CDR3 is TGTGCCAGCAGCTTACGGGTTAAAGAGACCCAGTACTTC. Translating it yields CASSLRVKETQYF.

The DNA of the CDR3 is TGTGCCATCAGTGAGGGGACTGGAAACACCATATATTTT. Translated: CAISEGTGNTIYF. This chain links TRBV10-3 with TRBJ1-3, with D hard to call. The CDR3 is made up of 13 amino acids. V was pared by 2 bases and J by 2 bases, with 4 bases between. Per germline, CDR1 ENHRY and CDR2 SYGVKD.

This clonotype was observed many times. The CDR3 sequence: CASSVGSGFYEQYF. The CDR3 DNA reads TGTGCCAGCAGCGTAGGGTCAGGGTTCTACGAGCAGTACTTC. The chain recombines TRBV9 with TRBJ2-7, with D maybe TRBD1 (5 bases). From germline, CDR1 is SGDLS and CDR2 YYNGEE. CDR3 length: 14 residues. Deletions cut 0 bases from V and 3 bases from J, with 10 bases between. Based on the CDR3 plus reference TRBV9 and TRBJ2-7, the full variable domain is DSGVTQTPKHLITATGQRVTLRCSPRSGDLSVYWYQQSLDQGLQFLIQYYNGEERAKGNILERFSAQQFPDLHSELNLSSLELGDSALYFCASSVGSGFYEQYFGPGTRLTVT.

This clonotype was seen only a few times. CDR3 DNA sequence: TGTGCCAGCAGTTACTCGAACCTCCCGAACACTGAAGCTTTCTTT. This codes for CASSYSNLPNTEAFF. This chain uses TRBV6-5 with TRBJ1-1; D not resolved. The CDR3 length is 15 residues. The V gene lost 0 bases and the J gene lost 1 base, with 9 bases spanning the gap. Germline V gene lookup returns CDR1 MNHEY and CDR2 SVGAGI.

The chain is built from TRBV7-6 and TRBJ2-5; D is uncertain. Germline-derived CDR1 and CDR2 are SGHVS and FNYEAQ. V was shortened by 6 bases and J by 5 bases, with 19 bases between the two germline ends. The CDR3 sequence is 15 residues long. The CDR3 DNA follows: TGTGCCAGCAGGCGAGGACCCGCTCGTGGGGAGACCCAGTACTTC. Encoded protein: CASRRGPARGETQYF.

This clonotype occurred a few times. The chain joins TRBV6-1 to TRBJ1-4; 8 bases are shared with TRBD1. V lost 5 bases, J lost 2 bases, and 7 bases stayed unmatched. The germline V gene has CDR1 MNHNS and CDR2 SASEGT. The length of the CDR3 is 16 residues. The CDR3 reads CASSRTGGRTNEKLFF. For the CDR3, the DNA is TGTGCCAGCAGTCGAACAGGGGGAAGGACTAATGAAAAACTGTTTTTT.

This clonotype has ten or more counts. This chain connects TRBV30 to TRBJ1-1; possibly TRBD1 for D (6 bases). The CDR3 has 13 amino acids. Trimming removed 5 bases at V and 1 base at J, with 11 bases between. Germline V gene sequence: CDR1 GTSNPN, CDR2 SVGIG (reference sequence). The CDR3 DNA is TGTGCCTGGCAAGGGGGATGGAACACTGAAGCTTTCTTT. Its protein is CAWQGGWNTEAFF.

This chain uses TRBV11-2 with TRBJ2-3; 10 nucleotides line up with TRBD1. CDR1 SGHAT and CDR2 FQNNGV come from the germline V gene. With V trimmed by 5 bases and J by 0 bases, 8 bases remained unmatched. The CDR3 totals 17 residues. CDR3 sequence: CASSRTDRGTSTDTQYF. The DNA for the CDR3 is TGTGCCAGCAGCCGGACGGACAGGGGGACAAGCACAGATACGCAGTATTTT.

This clonotype was observed at least ten times. The genes are TRBV3-1 and TRBJ2-3; D is unclear. This CDR3 spans 16 amino acids. Germline V gene data show CDR1 as LGHDT and CDR2 as YNNKEL (reference sequence). V lost 5 bases, J lost 4 bases, and 19 bases lay in between. The chain's CDR3 is CASSARSPTGADTQYF. The CDR3 DNA sequence: TGTGCCAGCAGCGCCCGCAGTCCCACGGGCGCAGATACGCAGTATTTT.